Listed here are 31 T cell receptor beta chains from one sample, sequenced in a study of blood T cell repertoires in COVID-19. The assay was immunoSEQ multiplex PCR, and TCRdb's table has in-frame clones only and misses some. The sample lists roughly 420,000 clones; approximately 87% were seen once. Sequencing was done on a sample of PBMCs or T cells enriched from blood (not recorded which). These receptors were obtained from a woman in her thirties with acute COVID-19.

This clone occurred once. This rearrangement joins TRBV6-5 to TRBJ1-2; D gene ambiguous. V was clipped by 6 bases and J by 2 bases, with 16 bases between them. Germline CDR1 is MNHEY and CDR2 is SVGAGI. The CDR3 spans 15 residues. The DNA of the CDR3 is TGTGCCAGCAGCCGGGGAGTAGGTATGAACTATGGCTACACCTTC. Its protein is CASSRGVGMNYGYTF.

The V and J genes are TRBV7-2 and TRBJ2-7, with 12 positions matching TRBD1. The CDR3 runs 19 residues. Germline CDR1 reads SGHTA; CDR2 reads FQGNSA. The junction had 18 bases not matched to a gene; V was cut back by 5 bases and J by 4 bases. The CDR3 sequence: CASSTRIPGQGARVYEQYF. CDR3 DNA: TGTGCCAGCAGCACTAGAATACCGGGACAGGGGGCGCGTGTTTACGAGCAGTACTTC.

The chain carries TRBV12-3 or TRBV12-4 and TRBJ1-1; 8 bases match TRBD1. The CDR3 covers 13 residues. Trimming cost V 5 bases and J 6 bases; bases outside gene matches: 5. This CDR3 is CASSIQGGSEAFF. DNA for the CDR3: TGTGCCAGCAGTATACAGGGGGGCTCTGAAGCTTTCTTT.

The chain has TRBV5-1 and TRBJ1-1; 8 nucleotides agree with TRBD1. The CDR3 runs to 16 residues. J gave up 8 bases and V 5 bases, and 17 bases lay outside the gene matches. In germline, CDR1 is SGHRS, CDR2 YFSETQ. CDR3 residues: CASSFGQGIVGYEAFF. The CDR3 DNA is TGCGCCAGCAGTTTCGGACAGGGCATCGTTGGGTACGAAGCTTTCTTT.

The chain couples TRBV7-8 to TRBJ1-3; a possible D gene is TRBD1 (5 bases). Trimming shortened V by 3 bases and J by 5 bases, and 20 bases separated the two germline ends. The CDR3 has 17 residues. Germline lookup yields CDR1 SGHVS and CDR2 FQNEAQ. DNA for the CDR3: TGTGCCAGCAGCTTGGGGGGGGACTCTCCTAAAAGAAACACCATATATTTT. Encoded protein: CASSLGGDSPKRNTIYF. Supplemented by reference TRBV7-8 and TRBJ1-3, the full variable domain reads GAGVSQSPRYKVAKRGQDVALRCDPISGHVSLFWYQQALGQGPEFLTYFQNEAQLDKSGLPSDRFFAERPEGSVSTLKIQRTQQEDSAVYLCASSLGGDSPKRNTIYFGEGSWLTVV.

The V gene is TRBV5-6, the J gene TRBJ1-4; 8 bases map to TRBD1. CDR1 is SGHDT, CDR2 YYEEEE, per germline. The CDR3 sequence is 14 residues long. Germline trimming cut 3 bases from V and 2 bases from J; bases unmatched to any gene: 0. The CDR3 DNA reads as TGTGCCAGCAGCTGGGACAGGACTAATGAAAAACTGTTTTTT. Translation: CASSWDRTNEKLFF. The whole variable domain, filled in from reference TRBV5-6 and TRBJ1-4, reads DAGVTQSPTHLIKTRGQQVTLRCSPKSGHDTVSWYQQALGQGPQFIFQYYEEEERQRGNFPDRFSGHQFPNYSSELNVNALLLGDSALYLCASSWDRTNEKLFFGSGTQLSVL.

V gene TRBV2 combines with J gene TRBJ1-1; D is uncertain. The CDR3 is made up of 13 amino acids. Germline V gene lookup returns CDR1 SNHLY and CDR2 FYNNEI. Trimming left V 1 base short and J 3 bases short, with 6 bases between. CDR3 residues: CASSEGSYTEAFF. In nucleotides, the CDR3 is TGTGCCAGCAGTGAAGGCAGTTACACTGAAGCTTTCTTT.

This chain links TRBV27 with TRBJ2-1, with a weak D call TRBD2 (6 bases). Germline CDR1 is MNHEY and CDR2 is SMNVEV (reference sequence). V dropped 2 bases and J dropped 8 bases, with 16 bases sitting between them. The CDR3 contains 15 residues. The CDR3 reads CASSLTSLPSDEQFF. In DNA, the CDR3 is TGTGCCAGCAGTTTAACCAGTTTACCTAGCGATGAGCAGTTCTTC.

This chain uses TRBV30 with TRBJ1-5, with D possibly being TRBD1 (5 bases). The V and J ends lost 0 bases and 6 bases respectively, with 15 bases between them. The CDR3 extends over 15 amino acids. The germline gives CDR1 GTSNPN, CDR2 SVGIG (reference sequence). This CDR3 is CAWSVRGFVGQPQHF. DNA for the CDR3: TGTGCCTGGAGTGTACGGGGGTTTGTCGGTCAGCCCCAGCATTTT.

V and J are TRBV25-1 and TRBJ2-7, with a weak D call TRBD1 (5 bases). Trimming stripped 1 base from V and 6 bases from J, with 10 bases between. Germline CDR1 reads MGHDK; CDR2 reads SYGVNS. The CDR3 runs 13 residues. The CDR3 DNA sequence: TGTGCCAGCAGTGAATTAATTCAGGGCGAGCAGTACTTC. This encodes CASSELIQGEQYF.

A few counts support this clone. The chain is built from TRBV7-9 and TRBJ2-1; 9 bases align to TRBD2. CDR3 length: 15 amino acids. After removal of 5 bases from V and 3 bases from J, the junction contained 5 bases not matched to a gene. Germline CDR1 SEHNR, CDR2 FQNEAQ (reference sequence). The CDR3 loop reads CASSHSGGIYNEQFF. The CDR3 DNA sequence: TGTGCCAGCAGCCACAGCGGGGGGATCTACAATGAGCAGTTCTTC.

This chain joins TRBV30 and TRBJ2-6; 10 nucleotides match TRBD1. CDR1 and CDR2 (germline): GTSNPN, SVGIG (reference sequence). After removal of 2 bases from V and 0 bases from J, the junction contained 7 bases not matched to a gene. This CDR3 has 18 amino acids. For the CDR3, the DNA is TGTGCCTGGAGTCCCCCCGGGACAGGGGCCTCTGGGGCCAACGTCCTGACTTTC. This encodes CAWSPPGTGASGANVLTF.

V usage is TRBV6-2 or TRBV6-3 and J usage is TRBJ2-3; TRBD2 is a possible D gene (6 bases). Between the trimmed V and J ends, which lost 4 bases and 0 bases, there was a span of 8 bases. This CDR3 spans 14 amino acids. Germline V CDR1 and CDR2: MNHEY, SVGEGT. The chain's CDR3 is CASSWGLSTDTQYF. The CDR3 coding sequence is TGTGCCAGCAGTTGGGGACTTAGCACAGATACGCAGTATTTT.

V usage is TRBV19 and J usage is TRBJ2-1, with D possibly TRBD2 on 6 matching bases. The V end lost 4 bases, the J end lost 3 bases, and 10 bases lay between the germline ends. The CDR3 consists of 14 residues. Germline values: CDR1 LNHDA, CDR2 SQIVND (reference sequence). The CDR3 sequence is CASSNGGDYNEQFF. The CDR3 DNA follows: TGTGCCAGTAGTAATGGCGGGGACTACAATGAGCAGTTCTTC.

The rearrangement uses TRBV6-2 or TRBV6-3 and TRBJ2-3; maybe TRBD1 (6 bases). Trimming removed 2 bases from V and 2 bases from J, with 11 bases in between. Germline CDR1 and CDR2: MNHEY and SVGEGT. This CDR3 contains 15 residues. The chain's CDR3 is CASSYGQGNTDTQYF. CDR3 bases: TGTGCCAGCAGTTACGGGCAGGGGAACACAGATACGCAGTATTTT.

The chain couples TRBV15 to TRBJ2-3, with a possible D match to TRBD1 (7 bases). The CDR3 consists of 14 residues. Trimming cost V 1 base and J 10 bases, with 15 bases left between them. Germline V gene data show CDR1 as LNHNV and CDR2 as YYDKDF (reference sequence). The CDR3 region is CATSRGLTGTAQYF. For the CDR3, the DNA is TGTGCCACCAGCAGAGGACTGACAGGGACTGCGCAGTATTTT.

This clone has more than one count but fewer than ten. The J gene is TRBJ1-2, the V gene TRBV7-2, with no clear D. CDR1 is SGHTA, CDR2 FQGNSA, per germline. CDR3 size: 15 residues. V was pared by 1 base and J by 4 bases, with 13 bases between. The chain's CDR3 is CASSLEGGLGYGYTF. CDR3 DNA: TGTGCCAGCAGCTTAGAAGGAGGGCTCGGCTATGGCTACACCTTC. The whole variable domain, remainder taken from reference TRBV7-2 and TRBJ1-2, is GAGVSQSPSNKVTEKGKDVELRCDPISGHTALYWYRQSLGQGLEFLIYFQGNSAPDKSGLPSDRFSAERTGGSVSTLTIQRTQQEDSAVYLCASSLEGGLGYGYTFGSGTRLTVV.

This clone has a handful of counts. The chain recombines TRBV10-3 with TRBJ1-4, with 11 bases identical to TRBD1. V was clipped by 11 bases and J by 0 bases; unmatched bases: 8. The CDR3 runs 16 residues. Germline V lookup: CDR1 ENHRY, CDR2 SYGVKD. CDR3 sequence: CASGTGGTTTNEKLFF. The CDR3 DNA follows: TGTGCCTCCGGGACAGGGGGAACCACAACTAATGAAAAACTGTTTTTT.

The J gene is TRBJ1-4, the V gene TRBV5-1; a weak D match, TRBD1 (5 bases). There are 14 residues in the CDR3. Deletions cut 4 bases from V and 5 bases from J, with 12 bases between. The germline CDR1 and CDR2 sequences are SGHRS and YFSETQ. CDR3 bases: TGCGCCAGCAGCCCTAGCGGGGGAAATGAAAAACTGTTTTTT. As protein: CASSPSGGNEKLFF. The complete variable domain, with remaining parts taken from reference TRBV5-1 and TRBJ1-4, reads KAGVTQTPRYLIKTRGQQVTLSCSPISGHRSVSWYQQTPGQGLQFLFEYFSETQRNKGNFPGRFSGRQFSNSRSEMNVSTLELGDSALYLCASSPSGGNEKLFFGSGTQLSVL.

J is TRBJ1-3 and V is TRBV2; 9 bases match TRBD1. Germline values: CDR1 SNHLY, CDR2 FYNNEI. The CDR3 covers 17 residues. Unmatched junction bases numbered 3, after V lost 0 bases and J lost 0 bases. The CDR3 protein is CASSEAGTGFSGNTIYF. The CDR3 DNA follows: TGTGCCAGCAGTGAAGCAGGGACAGGGTTCTCTGGAAACACCATATATTTT.

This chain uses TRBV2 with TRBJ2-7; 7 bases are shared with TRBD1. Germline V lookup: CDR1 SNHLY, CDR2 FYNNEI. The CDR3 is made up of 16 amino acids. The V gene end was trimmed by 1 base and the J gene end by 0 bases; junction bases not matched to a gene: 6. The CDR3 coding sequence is TGTGCCAGCAGTGAAGGGGACAGCCCGCTCTCCTACGAGCAGTACTTC. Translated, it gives CASSEGDSPLSYEQYF.

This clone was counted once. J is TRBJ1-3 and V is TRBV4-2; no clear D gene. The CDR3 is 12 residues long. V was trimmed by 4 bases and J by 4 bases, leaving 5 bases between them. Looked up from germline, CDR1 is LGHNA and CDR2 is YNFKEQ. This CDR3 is CASSPRGNTIYF. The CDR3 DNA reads TGTGCCAGCAGCCCCAGGGGAAACACCATATATTTT.

The CDR3 loop reads CASSPFAGVNTGELFF. The CDR3 DNA reads as TGTGCCAGCAGCCCTTTTGCAGGGGTCAACACCGGGGAGCTGTTTTTT. The genes are TRBV7-3 and TRBJ2-2, with D tentatively TRBD1 (6 bases). From germline, CDR1 is SGHTA and CDR2 FQGTGA. The CDR3 consists of 16 residues. V lost 5 bases and J lost 2, with 15 bases in between. Together with reference TRBV7-3 and TRBJ2-2, the CDR3 gives the full variable domain: GAGVSQTPSNKVTEKGKYVELRCDPISGHTALYWYRQSLGQGPEFLIYFQGTGAADDSGLPNDRFFAVRPEGSVSTLKIQRTERGDSAVYLCASSPFAGVNTGELFFGEGSRLTVL.

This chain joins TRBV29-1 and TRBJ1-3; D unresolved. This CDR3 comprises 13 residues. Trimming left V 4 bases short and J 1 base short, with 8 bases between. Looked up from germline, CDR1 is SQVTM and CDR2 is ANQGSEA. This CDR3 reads CSVVSGSGNTIYF. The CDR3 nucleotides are TGCAGCGTTGTGTCGGGTTCTGGAAACACCATATATTTT.

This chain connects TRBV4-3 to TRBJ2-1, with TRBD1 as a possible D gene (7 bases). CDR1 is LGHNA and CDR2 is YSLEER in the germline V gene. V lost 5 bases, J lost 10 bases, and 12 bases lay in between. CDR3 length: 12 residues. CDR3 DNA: TGCGCCAGCAGCTGGAGGGGGCACGAGCAGTTCTTC. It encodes CASSWRGHEQFF.

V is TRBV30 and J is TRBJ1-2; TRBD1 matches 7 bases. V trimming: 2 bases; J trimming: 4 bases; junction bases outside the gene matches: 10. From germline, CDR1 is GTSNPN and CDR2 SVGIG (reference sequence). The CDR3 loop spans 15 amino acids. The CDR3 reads CAWSRRQGGGYGYTF. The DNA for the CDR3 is TGTGCCTGGAGTCGCCGACAGGGAGGCGGCTATGGCTACACCTTC.

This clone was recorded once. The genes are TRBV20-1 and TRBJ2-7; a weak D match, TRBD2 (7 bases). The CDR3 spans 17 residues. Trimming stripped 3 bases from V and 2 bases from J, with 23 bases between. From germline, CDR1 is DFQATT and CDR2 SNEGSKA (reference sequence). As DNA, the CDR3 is TGCAGTGCTAGTAAAGGGGCGGGGGCCCCCCTTCCCTACGAGCAGTACTTC. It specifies CSASKGAGAPLPYEQYF.

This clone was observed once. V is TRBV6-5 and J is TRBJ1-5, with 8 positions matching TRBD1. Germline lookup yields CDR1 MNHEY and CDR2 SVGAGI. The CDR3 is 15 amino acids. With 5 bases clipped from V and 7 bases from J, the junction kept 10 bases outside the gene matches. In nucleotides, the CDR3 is TGTGCCAGCAGTACACTCAGGGGGCGATGGCAGCCCCAGCATTTT. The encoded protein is CASSTLRGRWQPQHF.

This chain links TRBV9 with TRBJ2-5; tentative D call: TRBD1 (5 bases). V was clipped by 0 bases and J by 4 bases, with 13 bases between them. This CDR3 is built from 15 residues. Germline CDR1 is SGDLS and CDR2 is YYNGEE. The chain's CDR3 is CASSVGGQPRETQYF. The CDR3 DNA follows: TGTGCCAGCAGCGTAGGGGGCCAGCCCCGAGAGACCCAGTACTTC.

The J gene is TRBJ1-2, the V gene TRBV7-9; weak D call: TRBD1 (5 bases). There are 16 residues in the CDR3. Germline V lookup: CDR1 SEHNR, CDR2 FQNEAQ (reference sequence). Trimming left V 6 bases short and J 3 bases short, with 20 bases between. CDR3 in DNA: TGTGCCAGCAGTCCGCAGGGCAAATGGGGTTACTATGGCTACACCTTC. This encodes CASSPQGKWGYYGYTF.

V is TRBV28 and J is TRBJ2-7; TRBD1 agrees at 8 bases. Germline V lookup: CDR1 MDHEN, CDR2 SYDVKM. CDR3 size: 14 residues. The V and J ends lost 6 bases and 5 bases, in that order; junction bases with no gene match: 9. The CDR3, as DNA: TGTGCCAGCAGAGAACAGGGGGGTACCCACGAGCAGTACTTC. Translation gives CASREQGGTHEQYF.